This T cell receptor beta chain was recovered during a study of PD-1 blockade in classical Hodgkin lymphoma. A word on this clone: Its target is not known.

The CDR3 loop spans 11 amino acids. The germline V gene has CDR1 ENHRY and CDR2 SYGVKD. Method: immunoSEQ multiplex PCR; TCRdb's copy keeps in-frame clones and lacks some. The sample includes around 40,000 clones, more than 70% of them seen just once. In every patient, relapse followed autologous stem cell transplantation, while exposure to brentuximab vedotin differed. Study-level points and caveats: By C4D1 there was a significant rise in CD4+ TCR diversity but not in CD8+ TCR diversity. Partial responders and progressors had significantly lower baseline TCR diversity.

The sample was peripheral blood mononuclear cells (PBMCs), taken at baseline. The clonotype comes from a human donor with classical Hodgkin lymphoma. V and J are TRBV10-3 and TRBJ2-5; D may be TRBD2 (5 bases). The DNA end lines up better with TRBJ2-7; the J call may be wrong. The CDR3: CAISRAGEQYF. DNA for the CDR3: TGTGCCATCTCTAGGGCGGGCGAGCAGTACTTC.